This TCR beta chain is drawn from a study of T cells in narcolepsy. As for the study in general: Patients with NT1 or NT2 and healthy control donors were enrolled. Study-wide points: No autoreactive T cell clone sequences appeared in some memory CD4+ repertoires. Comparing one patient's CSF and blood CD4+ clonotypes highlighted HCRT- and TRIB2-specific autoreactive clonotypes. Autoreactive clonotypes reportedly recurred in blood of same and different patients, not controls.

Note on this clone: Its antigen is unknown.

Some clones are missing from TCRdb's copy, which holds only in-frame ones; the method was immunoSEQ multiplex PCR. The sample carries some 30,000 clones, about 90% recorded once. The junction had 8 bases not matched to a gene; V was cut back by 5 bases and J by 9 bases. In germline, CDR1 is MDHEN, CDR2 SYDVKM. There are 16 residues in the CDR3. The sequenced material came from CD45RA- memory CD4+ T cells from PBMCs. The chain is built from TRBV28 and TRBJ1-6, with 12 positions matching TRBD1. The clonotype comes from a human donor with narcolepsy. As DNA, the CDR3 is TGTGCCAGCAGTCTCTCCGGGACAGGGGGCATTTCACCCCTCCACTTT. Translated: CASSLSGTGGISPLHF.